This T cell receptor (beta chain) was recorded in a study of T cell repertoires in cytomegalovirus infection. For the study at large: It can be stated that public TCR beta signatures indicated CMV infection as well as a matching HLA type. Overall study findings and caveats: Ex vivo, HLA-C-restricted CMV-specific TCR beta clonotypes prevailed over the rest of the response. The cumulative frequency of public TCR beta families distinguished individuals who carried CMV together with the relevant HLA.

A word on this clonotype: Its matching antigen is unknown.

Using its own MiXCR run on the reads, TCRdb lists one record per CDR3 protein. In the table there are fewer than 300,000 distinct CDR3 sequences, roughly 25% of which are singletons. V was cut by 5 bases and J by 3 bases, with 11 bases left in between. Germline values: CDR1 MNHGY, CDR2 SAAAGT. This CDR3 spans 14 amino acids. The clonotype comes from a human donor in good health (CMV status not recorded). Some clones in this sample may be carry-over from other donors' samples. Material: PBMCs. The rearrangement uses TRBV6-8 and TRBJ2-1; a weak D match, TRBD2 (5 bases). CDR3 sequence: CASSRISDYNEQFF. CDR3 DNA sequence: TGTGCCAGCAGTCGAATTAGCGACTACAATGAGCAGTTCTTC.